The clone carrying this T cell receptor (beta chain) has a count of ten or more. Its antigen is currently unknown. The CDR3 has 12 amino acids. Looked up from germline, CDR1 is SQVTM and CDR2 is ANQGSEA. The junction had 2 bases not matched to a gene; V was cut back by 3 bases and J by 4 bases. This specimen belongs to a study of blood T cells in healthy people across ages. Study-wide points: The study lacked donor CMV status, which possibly confounded expanded clonotype changes.

It was with a sample-barcoded 5' primer and a J-beta primer mix that a second PCR of about 7 to 12 cycles was run. Via MiXCR, TCRdb re-called the 5' RACE reads, giving one row per CDR3 protein. The table lists 950,000 to 1,200,000 distinct CDR3 sequences, roughly two fifths of them singletons, with under 15% in the top ten. Input material: blood. The clonotype comes from a man between 18 and 35 years old in good health. The chain uses TRBV29-1 and TRBJ2-5; 7 bases agree with TRBD1. The CDR3 DNA is TGCAGCGTTGAGGCAGGGGGAGAGACCCAGTACTTC. Protein sequence: CSVEAGGETQYF.